The 5 T cell receptor beta chains reported below all come from one sample, sequenced in a study of OX40 agonist ivuxolimab in advanced cancers. Using immunoSEQ multiplex PCR, the repertoire was profiled, and TCRdb retains in-frame clones only, with some absent. The table includes tens of thousands of clones, about 86% detected once. The sample was CD4+ or CD8+ T cells sorted from blood, taken in a trial of the OX40 agonist ivuxolimab. Receptors were obtained from an adult with an advanced solid tumor such as melanoma, head and neck, liver or kidney cancer.

The J gene is TRBJ2-7, the V gene TRBV11-1; 8 nucleotides match TRBD1. Germline V gene sequence: CDR1 SGHAT, CDR2 FQDESV (reference sequence). V was clipped by 5 bases and J by 3 bases; unmatched bases: 3. There are 13 residues in the CDR3. CDR3 bases: TGTGCCAGCAGCCCGGGACAGGACTACGAGCAGTACTTC. It yields the protein CASSPGQDYEQYF. Based on the CDR3 plus reference TRBV11-1 and TRBJ2-7, the full variable domain is EAEVAQSPRYKITEKSQAVAFWCDPISGHATLYWYRQILGQGPELLVQFQDESVVDDSQLPKDRFSAERLKGVDSTLKIQPAELGDSAMYLCASSPGQDYEQYFGPGTRLTVT.

This clone was observed a handful of times. J is TRBJ2-5 and V is TRBV2; 7 positions match TRBD1. The V and J ends lost 2 bases and 1 base, in that order; junction bases with no gene match: 4. The CDR3 is 15 residues long. CDR1 SNHLY and CDR2 FYNNEI come from the germline V gene. CDR3 nucleotide sequence: TGTGCCAGCAGTGAAAGGGGACAGTCCCAAGAGACCCAGTACTTC. This encodes CASSERGQSQETQYF.

This clone has just one count. The chain has TRBV29-1 and TRBJ1-2; D may be TRBD1 (5 bases). V lost 0 bases and J lost 1, with 12 bases in between. The CDR3 is 15 amino acids. The germline V gene encodes CDR1 SQVTM and CDR2 ANQGSEA. The CDR3 nucleotides read TGCAGCGTTGAAGAGGGAGGGGACCTTAACTATGGCTACACCTTC. Translated, it gives CSVEEGGDLNYGYTF.

The chain recombines TRBV28 with TRBJ1-2, with no clear D. V lost 8 bases to trimming and J lost 3 bases, with 13 bases between them. Germline CDR1 reads MDHEN; CDR2 reads SYDVKM. The CDR3 extends over 13 amino acids. DNA for the CDR3: TGTGCCAGCCAAACGGGCAGCTACTATGGCTACACCTTC. Residues: CASQTGSYYGYTF.

V and J are TRBV25-1 and TRBJ2-1; maybe TRBD2 (5 bases). The CDR3 loop spans 17 amino acids. The V end lost 6 bases, the J end lost 0 bases, and 18 bases lay between the germline ends. Germline V lookup: CDR1 MGHDK, CDR2 SYGVNS. CDR3 sequence reads: CASSVRRAASSYNEQFF. In nucleotides, the CDR3 is TGTGCCAGCAGCGTTCGACGAGCGGCCAGCTCCTACAATGAGCAGTTCTTC.